What follows are 6 T cell receptor beta chains derived from one specimen sequenced in a study of blood T cell repertoires in COVID-19. Profiled with immunoSEQ multiplex PCR; TCRdb holds only in-frame clones, not every one. Altogether 50,000 to 80,000 clones are present, roughly 88% being singletons, with the ten largest covering 5.5% to 6%. The sample comprised peripheral blood. The receptors were sampled from a woman in her sixties or seventies with acute or convalescent COVID-19.

The CDR3 protein is CASSFLSGFSNSPLHF. CDR3 sequence (DNA): TGTGCCAGCAGCTTTTTGTCCGGGTTTAGTAATTCACCCCTCCACTTT. V gene TRBV7-8 combines with J gene TRBJ1-6, with D uncertain. The germline V gene has CDR1 SGHVS and CDR2 FQNEAQ. The germline V and J ends were trimmed by 3 bases and 6 bases, with 15 bases remaining between them. This CDR3 is 16 amino acids long.

The V gene is TRBV3-1 (or the pseudogene TRBV3-2), the J gene TRBJ1-1; TRBD1 aligns across 7 bases. The CDR3 contains 14 residues. CDR1 and CDR2 (germline): LGHDT, YNNKEL (reference sequence). The V segment lost 6 bases and the J segment 1 base; nucleotides outside the gene matches: 5. The chain's CDR3 is CASRETGWNTEAFF. Here the CDR3 DNA reads TGTGCCAGCAGGGAGACAGGGTGGAACACTGAAGCTTTCTTT.

Turning to this clone: The junction differs from germline at one of its ends, possibly a read error. Within the sample, other DNA sequences also encode this same CDR3. The chain links TRBV24-1 to TRBJ2-3; 9 bases align to TRBD2. The CDR3 loop spans 14 amino acids. Germline V lookup: CDR1 KGHDR, CDR2 SFDVKD. For the CDR3, the DNA is TGTGCCACCAGTCGTAGCGGGAGCACGGATACGCAGTATTTT. Residues: CATSRSGSTDTQYF.

V and J are TRBV15 and TRBJ2-7; the match to TRBD2 covers 8 bases. CDR3 size: 14 residues. Germline-derived CDR1 and CDR2 are LNHNV and YYDKDF (reference sequence). Germline trimming cut 0 bases from V and 4 bases from J; bases unmatched to any gene: 2. The CDR3 protein is CATSREGGGYEQYF. In DNA form, the CDR3 reads TGTGCCACCAGCAGAGAAGGCGGGGGGTACGAGCAGTACTTC.

The chain couples TRBV2 to TRBJ2-7, with 11 nucleotides matching TRBD1. CDR3 length: 13 residues. Germline V CDR1 and CDR2: SNHLY, FYNNEI. The J segment lost 6 bases and the V segment lost 10 bases, leaving 8 bases of the junction unmatched. The CDR3 region is CATLDRGLGEQYF. The CDR3 region has the DNA TGTGCCACCCTGGACAGGGGGCTAGGCGAGCAGTACTTC.

The chain carries TRBV15 and TRBJ1-2, with 7 positions matching TRBD1. The J segment lost 9 bases and the V segment lost 1 base, leaving 8 bases of the junction unmatched. There are 14 residues in the CDR3. The germline V gene encodes CDR1 LNHNV and CDR2 YYDKDF (reference sequence). The CDR3 DNA sequence: TGTGCCACCAGCAGAGGCTCGACAGGGTGGCGCTACACCTTC. Encoded protein: CATSRGSTGWRYTF.